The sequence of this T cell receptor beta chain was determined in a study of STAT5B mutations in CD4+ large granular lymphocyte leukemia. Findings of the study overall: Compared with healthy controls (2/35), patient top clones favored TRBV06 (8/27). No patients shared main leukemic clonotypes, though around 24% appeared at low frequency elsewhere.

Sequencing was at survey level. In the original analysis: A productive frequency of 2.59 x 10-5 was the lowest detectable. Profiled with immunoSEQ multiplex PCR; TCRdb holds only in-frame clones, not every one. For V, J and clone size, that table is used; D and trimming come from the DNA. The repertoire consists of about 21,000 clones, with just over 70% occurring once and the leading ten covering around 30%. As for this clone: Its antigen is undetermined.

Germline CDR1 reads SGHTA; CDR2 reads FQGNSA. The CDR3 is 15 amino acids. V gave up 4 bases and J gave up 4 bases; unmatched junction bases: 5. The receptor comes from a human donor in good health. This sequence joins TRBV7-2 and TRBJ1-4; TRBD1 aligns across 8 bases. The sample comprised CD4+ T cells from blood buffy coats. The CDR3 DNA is TGTGCCAGCAGCTGGGGACAGGTCCTTAATGAAAAACTGTTTTTT. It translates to CASSWGQVLNEKLFF. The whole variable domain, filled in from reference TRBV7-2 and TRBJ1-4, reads GAGVSQSPSNKVTEKGKDVELRCDPISGHTALYWYRQSLGQGLEFLIYFQGNSAPDKSGLPSDRFSAERTGGSVSTLTIQRTQQEDSAVYLCASSWGQVLNEKLFFGSGTQLSVL.